Here is one TCR beta chain with its context. Germline is not matched at one junction end, which may reflect a read error. This specimen belongs to a study of T cells in Graves' hyperthyroidism and ophthalmopathy. This CDR3 comprises 20 residues. The germline V gene has CDR1 SGHRS and CDR2 YFSETQ. The TCR beta CDR3 regions underwent amplification using RNA transcripts as the source. A first-round RT-PCR of the TCR CDR3 used the HTBI primer set. One entry per CDR3 protein results from TCRdb running MiXCR on the multiplex PCR reads. The sample gives about 600,000 distinct CDR3 sequences, more than 15% of which show up once; about 3.5% is in the top ten. Exclusion criteria comprised uncontrolled infection, other autoimmune disease, pregnancy or lactation.

The sequence derives from a woman in her thirties or forties with Graves' ophthalmopathy. The V call is TRBV5-1, the J call TRBJ2-5, with 7 positions matching TRBD2. Material for sequencing was blood. The CDR3: CASSFPGLGMGESGQETQYF. CDR3 sequence (DNA): TGTGCCAGCAGCTTCCCAGGACTAGGAATGGGGGAGAGTGGACAAGAGACCCAGTACTTC.